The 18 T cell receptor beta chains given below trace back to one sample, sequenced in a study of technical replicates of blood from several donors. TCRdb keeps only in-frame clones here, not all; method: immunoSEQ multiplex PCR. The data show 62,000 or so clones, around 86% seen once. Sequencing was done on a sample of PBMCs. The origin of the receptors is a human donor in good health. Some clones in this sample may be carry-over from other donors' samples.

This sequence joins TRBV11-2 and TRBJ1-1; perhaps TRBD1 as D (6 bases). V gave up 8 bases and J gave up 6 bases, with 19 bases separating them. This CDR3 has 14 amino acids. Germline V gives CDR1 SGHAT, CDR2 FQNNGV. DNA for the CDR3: TGTGCCAGCTCCACTCTCCAGGGGACCCCTGAAGCTTTCTTT. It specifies CASSTLQGTPEAFF. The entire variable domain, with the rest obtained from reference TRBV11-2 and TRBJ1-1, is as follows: EAGVAQSPRYKIIEKRQSVAFWCNPISGHATLYWYQQILGQGPKLLIQFQNNGVVDDSQLPKDRFSAERLKGVDSTLKIQPAKLEDSAVYLCASSTLQGTPEAFFGQGTRLTVV.

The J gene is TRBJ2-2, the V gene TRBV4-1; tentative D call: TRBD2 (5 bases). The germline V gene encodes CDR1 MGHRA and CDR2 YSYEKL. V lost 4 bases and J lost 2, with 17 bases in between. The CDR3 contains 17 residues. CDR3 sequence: CASSPQGTGINTGELFF. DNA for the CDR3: TGCGCCAGCAGCCCCCAAGGAACGGGGATTAACACCGGGGAGCTGTTTTTT.

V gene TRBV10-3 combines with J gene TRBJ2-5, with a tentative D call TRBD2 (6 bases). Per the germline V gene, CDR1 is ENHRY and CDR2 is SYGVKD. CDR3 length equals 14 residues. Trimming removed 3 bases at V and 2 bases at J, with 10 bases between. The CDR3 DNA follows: TGTGCCATCAGTGACACTAGCCGACAAGAGACCCAGTACTTC. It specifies CAISDTSRQETQYF.

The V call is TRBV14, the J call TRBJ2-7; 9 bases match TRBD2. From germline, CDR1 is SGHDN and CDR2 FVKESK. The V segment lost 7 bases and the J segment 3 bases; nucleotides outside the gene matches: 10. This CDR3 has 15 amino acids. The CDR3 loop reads CASTKGGGAVYEQYF. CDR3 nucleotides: TGTGCCAGCACTAAGGGCGGGGGGGCCGTCTACGAGCAGTACTTC. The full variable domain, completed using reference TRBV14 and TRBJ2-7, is EAGVTQFPSHSVIEKGQTVTLRCDPISGHDNLYWYRRVMGKEIKFLLHFVKESKQDESGMPNNRFLAERTGGTYSTLKVQPAELEDSGVYFCASTKGGGAVYEQYFGPGTRLTVT.

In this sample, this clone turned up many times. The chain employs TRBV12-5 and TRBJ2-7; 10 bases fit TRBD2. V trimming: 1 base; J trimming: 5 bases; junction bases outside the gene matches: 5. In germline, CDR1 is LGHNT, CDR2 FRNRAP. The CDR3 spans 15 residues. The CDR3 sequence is CASGLEPSGSNEQYF. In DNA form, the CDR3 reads TGTGCTAGTGGTTTGGAACCTAGCGGGAGTAACGAGCAGTACTTC.

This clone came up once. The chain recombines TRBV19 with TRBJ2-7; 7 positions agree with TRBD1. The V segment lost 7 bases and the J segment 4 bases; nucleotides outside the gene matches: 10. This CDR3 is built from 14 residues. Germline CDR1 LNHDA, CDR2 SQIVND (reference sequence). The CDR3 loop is CASTARTGKYEQYF. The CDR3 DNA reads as TGTGCCAGTACCGCAAGGACAGGAAAGTACGAGCAGTACTTC.

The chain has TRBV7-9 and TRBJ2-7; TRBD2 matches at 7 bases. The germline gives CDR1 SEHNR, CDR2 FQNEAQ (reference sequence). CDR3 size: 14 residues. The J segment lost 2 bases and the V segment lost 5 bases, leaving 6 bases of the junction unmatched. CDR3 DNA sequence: TGTGCCAGCAGCCCGTGGGGAGGGGCCTACGAGCAGTACTTC. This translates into CASSPWGGAYEQYF.

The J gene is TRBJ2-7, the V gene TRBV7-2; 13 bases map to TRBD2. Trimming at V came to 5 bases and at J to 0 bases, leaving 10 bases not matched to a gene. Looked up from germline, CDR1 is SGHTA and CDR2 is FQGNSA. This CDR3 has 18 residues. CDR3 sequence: CASSVSGTSGVVSYEQYF. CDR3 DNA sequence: TGTGCCAGCAGCGTCTCCGGGACTAGCGGGGTCGTCTCCTACGAGCAGTACTTC.

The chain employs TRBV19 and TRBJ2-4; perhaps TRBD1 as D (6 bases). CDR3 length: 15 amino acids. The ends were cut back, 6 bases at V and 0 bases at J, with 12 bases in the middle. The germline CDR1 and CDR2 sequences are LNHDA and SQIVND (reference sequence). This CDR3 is CASRPGTLAKNIQYF. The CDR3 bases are TGTGCCAGTAGGCCCGGGACACTAGCCAAAAACATTCAGTACTTC. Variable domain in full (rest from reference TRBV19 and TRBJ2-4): DGGITQSPKYLFRKEGQNVTLSCEQNLNHDAMYWYRQDPGQGLRLIYYSQIVNDFQKGDIAEGYSVSREKKESFPLTVTSAQKNPTAFYLCASRPGTLAKNIQYFGAGTRLSVL.

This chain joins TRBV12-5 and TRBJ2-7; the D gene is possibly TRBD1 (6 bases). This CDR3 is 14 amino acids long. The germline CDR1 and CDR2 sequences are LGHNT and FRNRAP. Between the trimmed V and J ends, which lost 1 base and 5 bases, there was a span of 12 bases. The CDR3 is CASGLGDILHEQYF. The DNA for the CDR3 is TGTGCTAGTGGTTTGGGGGACATCCTCCACGAGCAGTACTTC.

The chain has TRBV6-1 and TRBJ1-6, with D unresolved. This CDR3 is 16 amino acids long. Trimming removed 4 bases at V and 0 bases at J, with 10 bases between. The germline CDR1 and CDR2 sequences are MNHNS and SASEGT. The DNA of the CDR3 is TGTGCCAGCAGTGTGACTTTCAGCTCCTATAATTCACCCCTCCACTTT. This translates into CASSVTFSSYNSPLHF.

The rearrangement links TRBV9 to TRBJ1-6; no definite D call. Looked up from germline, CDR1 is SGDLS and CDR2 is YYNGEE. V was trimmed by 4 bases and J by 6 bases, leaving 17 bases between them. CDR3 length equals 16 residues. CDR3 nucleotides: TGTGCCAGCAGCCCCCTGGGCGGGCCCAGTAATTCACCCCTCCACTTT. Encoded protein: CASSPLGGPSNSPLHF.

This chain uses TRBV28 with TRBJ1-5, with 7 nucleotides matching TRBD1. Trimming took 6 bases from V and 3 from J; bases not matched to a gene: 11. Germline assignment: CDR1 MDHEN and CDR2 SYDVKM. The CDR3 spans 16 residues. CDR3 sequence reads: CASRPLGTAYNQPQHF. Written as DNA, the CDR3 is TGTGCCAGCAGGCCCTTAGGGACAGCCTACAATCAGCCCCAGCATTTT.

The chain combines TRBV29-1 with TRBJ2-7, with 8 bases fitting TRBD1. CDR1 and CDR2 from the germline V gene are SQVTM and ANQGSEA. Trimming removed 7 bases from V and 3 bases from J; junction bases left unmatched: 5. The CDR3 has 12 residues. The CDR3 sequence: CSAQGQVYEQYF. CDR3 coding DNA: TGCAGCGCCCAGGGACAGGTCTACGAGCAGTACTTC.

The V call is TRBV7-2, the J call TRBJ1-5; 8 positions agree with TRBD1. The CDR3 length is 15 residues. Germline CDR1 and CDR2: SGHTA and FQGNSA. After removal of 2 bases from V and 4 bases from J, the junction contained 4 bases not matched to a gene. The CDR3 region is CASSLSGGRNQPQHF. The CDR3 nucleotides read TGTGCCAGCAGCTTATCAGGGGGCCGGAATCAGCCCCAGCATTTT.

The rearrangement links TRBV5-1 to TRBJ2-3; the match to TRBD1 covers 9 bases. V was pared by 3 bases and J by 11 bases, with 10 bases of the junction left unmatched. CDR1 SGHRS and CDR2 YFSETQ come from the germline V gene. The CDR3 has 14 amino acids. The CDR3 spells CASSSSSQGAEQYF. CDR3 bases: TGCGCCAGCAGCTCCTCCTCACAGGGGGCCGAGCAGTATTTT. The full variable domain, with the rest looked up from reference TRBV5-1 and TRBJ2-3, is KAGVTQTPRYLIKTRGQQVTLSCSPISGHRSVSWYQQTPGQGLQFLFEYFSETQRNKGNFPGRFSGRQFSNSRSEMNVSTLELGDSALYLCASSSSSQGAEQYFGPGTRLTVL.

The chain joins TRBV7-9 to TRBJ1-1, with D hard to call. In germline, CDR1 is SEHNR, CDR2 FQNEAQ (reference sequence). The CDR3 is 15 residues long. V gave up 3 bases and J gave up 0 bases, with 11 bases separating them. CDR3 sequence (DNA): TGTGCCAGCAGCTTGGCGGGAGGCATGAACACTGAAGCTTTCTTT. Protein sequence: CASSLAGGMNTEAFF.

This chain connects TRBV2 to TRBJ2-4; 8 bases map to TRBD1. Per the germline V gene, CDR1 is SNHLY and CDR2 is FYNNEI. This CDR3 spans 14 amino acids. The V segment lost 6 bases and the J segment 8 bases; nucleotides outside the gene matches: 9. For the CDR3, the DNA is TGTGCCAGCAGAGGAGGACAGGGAAGAGACATTCAGTACTTC. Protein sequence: CASRGGQGRDIQYF.